Sequencing of this T cell receptor beta chain was carried out in a study of T cell repertoires in cytomegalovirus infection. The sample holds a few counts of this clonotype. What it binds is unknown. TCRdb recomputed calls from the reads with MiXCR, one row per CDR3 protein. This table has 75,000 to 100,000 distinct CDR3 sequences, approximately 45% appearing once. This clonotype originated in a human donor in good health (CMV status not recorded). Some clones in this sample may be carry-over from other donors' samples. This sample comprised CD8+ T cells from cultured PBMCs, obtained from culture after CMV antigen stimulation.

The CDR3 nucleotides read TGTGCCAGCAGCCAGGGGGGACTAGCGGGAGACAGCTCCTACGAGCAGTACTTC. Amino acid sequence: CASSQGGLAGDSSYEQYF. This chain uses TRBV4-2 with TRBJ2-7; the match to TRBD2 covers 14 bases. Trimming at V came to 3 bases and at J to 0 bases, leaving 7 bases not matched to a gene. Per the germline V gene, CDR1 is LGHNA and CDR2 is YNFKEQ. The CDR3 has 18 amino acids.